This note documents a single TCR beta chain sequence. What antigen it recognizes has not been identified. Base-call qualities are not available, and no considerably larger clone is one nucleotide away. Library preparation employed the immunoSEQ multiplex PCR assay. The multiplex PCR relied on a mix of 60 forward primers for TCR Vbeta segments and 13 reverse primers for TCR Jbeta segments. The CDR3 region of rearranged TCR beta genes was amplified from genomic DNA by a multiplex PCR assay. Amplified TCR beta libraries were sequenced as 87-base-pair reads on the Illumina HiSeq System. The paper's data handling went like this. In a later analysis, 70 million to 95 million unique TCR beta chains were counted across the roughly 670 repertoires, and about 10 million of these chains were shared by at least two donors. A nearest-neighbor algorithm error-corrected the raw reads and collapsed the reads into unique sequences, merging closely related sequences to remove PCR and sequencing errors. Alignment of CDR3 sequences to IMGT reference sequences was used to assign V, D and J gene segments. Each retained sequence needed at least a six-nucleotide match to both a V gene segment and a J gene segment. Rearrangements were classified as productive when the CDR3 lacked stop codons and remained in frame with V and J, and all other rearrangements were classified as non-productive. CDR3 was defined according to IMGT convention as the region running from the second conserved V-encoded cysteine to the conserved J-encoded phenylalanine. In an earlier analysis of approximately 500 of the donors, sequences lacking an unambiguous match to a single V gene segment were excluded. An earlier analysis of several hundred of the donors called V segments functional above 56.7% productive rearrangements and segregating when the between-donor standard deviation exceeded 5%. To diagnose cytomegalovirus status from the catalog of TCR beta chain sequences, a statistical classification framework was built. A later analysis assigned V and J genes by comparing TCR nucleotide sequences with IMGT/GENE-DB human TR gene sequences. In a later analysis, CDR3 sequences and most-parsimonious VDJ recombination scenarios were assigned using the TCRdist pipeline. In a later analysis, each TCR beta chain was defined by its CDR3 amino acid sequence together with its V-gene family, and reads without a unique V-gene family were excluded. In a later analysis, fewer than 650 highly shared, low-generation-probability nucleotide sequences were removed to address suspected cross-contamination and a sequencing artifact. In a later analysis, a clonal expansion index was calculated for each public chain from normalized within-repertoire ranks of inferred template counts. In a later analysis, generation probabilities were computed using a VDJ recombination model fitted to out-of-frame rearrangements, and the results were checked against IGoR. In a later analysis, TCR-TCR, TCR-HLA and TCR-CMV co-occurrence was scored with hypergeometric tests, and a repertoire-size bias correction was applied to TCR pairs. A later analysis estimated false discovery rates by permuting HLA or CMV assignments 20 times. In a later analysis, co-occurring TCRs were grouped using DBSCAN, and TCRdist sequence similarity was added for clustering within HLA-allele-positive subsets. Co-occurrence clustering excluded repertoires with fewer than 30,000 or more than 120,000 public chains, plus five with anomalous nucleotide sharing. The clones in this table, taken by TCRdb from immuneACCESS, are in-frame only. Not every clone is retained; where verified, under half of the shortfall comes from an unresolved V gene, and the cause of the rest is unknown. V and J calls and clone size are as listed in that table; D and trimming were resolved from the DNA. The sample records over 150,000 clones, roughly 84% of which are singletons. 1.2% of the sample is taken by the ten largest.

The data belong to a study of cytomegalovirus exposure and HLA in healthy donors (dated by TCRdb to 2016 to 2017). Regarding the research as a whole: According to an earlier analysis of a few hundred of the donors, some 180 million T cells yielded roughly 100 million unique TCR beta sequences and about 300 Gb of sequence data. An early release that covered about 600 HLA-typed donors contained approximately 300 gigabases of sequencing data and approximately 85 million unique TCR sequences. Among the roughly 380 genotyped donors, approximately 76% belonged to the genetic ancestry cluster associated with self-reported Caucasian donors. The aim of the study was to test whether cataloging public T cell receptors could identify signatures of past pathogen exposure. The study profiled the T cell repertoires of around 700 subjects by immunosequencing and related them to cytomegalovirus serostatus. Besides the first cohort of hundreds of subjects, a separate validation cohort made up of around 120 different subjects was used. High-throughput TCR immunosequencing, statistical association of individual TCRs with disease status, and machine learning were combined to predict cytomegalovirus infection status. To study patterns of TCR occurrence, a later analysis re-analyzed previously published TCR beta repertoires from 666 donors and added high-resolution HLA genotyping. In the later analysis, no new phenotypic data were used to find candidate immune exposures; instead, reliance was placed on TCR beta sequences and their occurrence across donors. An earlier analysis of roughly 580 of the donors used high-throughput TCR beta sequencing to judge whether each TCR beta V gene segment behaved as functional or pseudogenic. Donor age, sex, ethnicity and CMV serostatus were compiled alongside the repertoire data. In a later genetic analysis, genome-wide SNP genotypes for 398 of the 666 donors were used, and that subset was treated as a discovery cohort. Every discovery cohort repertoire had been produced on one sequencing platform. Class I and class II HLA loci were covered by the typing at four-digit resolution. Typing coverage differed by locus: A, B, C, DRB1 and DQB1 were typed in about 629-640 donors, DQA1 in 522, DPA1 in roughly 590, and DPB1 in just under 490. Roughly 5 DR-DQ haplotypes were handled as single units for association and clustering, since linkage in the cohort was strong. Among around 400 genotyped donors of the cohort, an average of approximately 240,000 unique TCR beta nucleotide sequences was sequenced per donor, of which about 19% were non-productive.

Overall study outcomes, separate from this receptor: The authors suggested that the approach could potentially be extended to other disease states and immunological phenotypes. Immune exposure information for the cohort was limited to CMV serostatus. Some IMGT-functional V segments, including TRBV6-2 and TRBV6-3, could not be told apart with the 87-base-pair reads, so those segments were excluded. In the study, about 150 TCR beta chains were listed as associated with cytomegalovirus. At a false discovery rate of 0.05, a later analysis linked under 20,000 TCR beta sequences to specific HLA alleles. According to a later analysis, parvovirus B19, influenza, CMV and Epstein-Barr virus appeared linked to several top co-occurrence clusters. According to a later genetic analysis, donors in an Asian-associated ancestry cluster had fewer N-insertions in productive TCRs than the approximately 710-donor mean. Because HLA typing was missing for some donors at each locus, association tests included only the typed subset. An earlier analysis of around 600 of the donors showed that most TCR beta V segments appeared in productive rearrangements either about 87% or about 30% of the time, which broadly matched IMGT annotations. Because counts were too low, fewer than 20 rarely observed V segments, including chromosome 9 orphons, were excluded from the earlier analysis of several hundred of the donors. Linkage disequilibrium might explain the correlated functional status among segregating V segments, but an unknown experimental factor could not be ruled out. Most TCR sequences were seen in very few donors, while some public TCRs were found in many individuals. A group of highly shared sequence variants was considered likely to be a technical artifact of the sequencing pipeline. Sequencing depth was assumed to be roughly uniform across donors in the presence/absence analyses, though that assumption may not hold. Most CMV-associated TCR beta chains appeared to be HLA-restricted in a later analysis, and the HLA associations seemed to be driven largely by CMV exposure. This cohort had only TCR beta chains sequenced, and the lack of alpha or paired-chain data limited which features could be detected. Three of the identified cytomegalovirus-associated TCR beta chains were confirmed in vitro to be specific for cytomegalovirus antigens. A later genetic analysis associated a missense DCLRE1C variant with V-gene and J-gene trimming of TCR beta chains, and an independent cohort replicated the association. The classifier was reported to diagnose cytomegalovirus status with high specificity and sensitivity in both the original cohort and the validation cohort. A further reported finding was that TCR beta sequences accurately predicted the HLA-A and HLA-B alleles for most subjects in the first cohort. When HLA alleles, especially DR and DQ, strongly co-occurred, attributing TCR associations to individual alleles was difficult. In a later analysis, the rate of TCR association differed among HLA loci, with DRB1 alleles having the most associated TCRs and HLA-C alleles having the fewest. In a later analysis, HLA-associated TCR beta chains were found to be more clonally expanded and to have lower generation probabilities than equally common non-associated chains.

The CDR3, from cysteine to phenylalanine, totals 13 residues. CDR3 DNA only is kept here, 39 bases in frame from base 1. From the germline V gene, CDR1 is SGHRS and CDR2 is YFSETQ. V is pruned by 7 bases and J by 4 bases, leaving 6 bases of the junction without a gene match. In total, 666 healthy bone marrow donors made up the cohort. All cohort members were sampled while nominally healthy, although unrecorded immune exposures were likely present. The donor was CMV seropositive and belonged to the group of about 290 seropositive cohort members. A peripheral blood sample was provided by each donor, and peripheral blood mononuclear cells were used for TCR beta sequencing. The Qiagen DNeasy Blood Extraction Kit was used to extract genomic DNA from the blood cell samples.

The sequence came from a girl aged 2-10 years in good health and CMV-seropositive. The specimen was PBMCs. In this chain, TRBV5-1 is recombined with TRBJ1-2, with TRBD1 identical over 8 junction bases. The CDR3 corresponds to CASARQGPYGYTF. The DNA sequence is as follows: TGCGCCAGCGCTCGACAGGGGCCCTATGGCTACACCTTC. Joined to the reference TRBV5-1 and TRBJ1-2 proteins, this CDR3 gives the full variable domain: KAGVTQTPRYLIKTRGQQVTLSCSPISGHRSVSWYQQTPGQGLQFLFEYFSETQRNKGNFPGRFSGRQFSNSRSEMNVSTLELGDSALYLCASARQGPYGYTFGSGTRLTVV.